This T cell receptor beta chain comes out of a study of cytomegalovirus exposure and HLA in healthy donors. Study overall: The 120 validation repertoires were reported in a later analysis to have been generated on the same platform as the roughly 680 first-cohort repertoires. General study findings and limits: High sensitivity and specificity were reportedly achieved when the classifier diagnosed cytomegalovirus status. TCR clusters originating in the first cohort tended to co-occur in the roughly 110 validation repertoires, according to a later analysis. In vitro data verified a few CMV-associated chains as specific for CMV antigens.

The germline V gene has CDR1 SGHNT and CDR2 YYREEE (reference sequence). This CDR3 has 17 residues. V lost 7 bases to trimming and J lost 3 bases; unmatched junction nucleotides: 14. Profiling relied on immunoSEQ multiplex PCR, and the TCRdb table lists in-frame clones only, not all of them. The sample carries under 200,000 clones, roughly 90% recorded once. Turning to this clone: The antigen remains unidentified.

The rearrangement joins TRBV5-4 to TRBJ2-2, with 8 bases fitting TRBD2. Sequenced sample: PBMCs. This sequence was found in a young woman in good health and CMV-seropositive. The CDR3 bases are TGTGCCAGCGATCGGGGCCCGGGAGGGGCGGACACCGGGGAGCTGTTTTTT. Translating gives CASDRGPGGADTGELFF.